This T cell receptor (beta chain) was sequenced for a study of CD8+CD57+ T cells in acquired aplastic anemia. Looking at the study overall: Isolated CD4+ and CD8+ cells, once sorted, yielded DNA averaging roughly 3.2 ug.

Genomic DNA acted as the template from which TCR beta VDJ combination and CDR3 sequence profiling were carried out. TCRdb re-called the reads with MiXCR, one entry per CDR3 protein. The data hold approximately 260,000 distinct CDR3 sequences, with 65% to 90% observed a single time. Patients selected for sequencing had displayed CD8+CD57+ cell expansion by flow cytometry. Germline CDR1 SGHVS, CDR2 FQNEAQ. The V gene lost 1 base and the J gene lost 4 bases, with 23 bases spanning the gap. There are 18 residues in the CDR3. Material: sorted CD4+, CD8+, or CD8+CD57+ T cells (not recorded which) from PBMCs. The sequence was obtained from a human donor with aplastic anemia. This sequence joins TRBV7-8 and TRBJ2-7; unclear D gene. CDR3 in amino acids: CASSLEPDAAALYYEQYV. Written as DNA, the CDR3 is TGTGCCAGCAGCTTAGAGCCAGACGCGGCAGCCCTTTATTACGAGCAGTACGTC.